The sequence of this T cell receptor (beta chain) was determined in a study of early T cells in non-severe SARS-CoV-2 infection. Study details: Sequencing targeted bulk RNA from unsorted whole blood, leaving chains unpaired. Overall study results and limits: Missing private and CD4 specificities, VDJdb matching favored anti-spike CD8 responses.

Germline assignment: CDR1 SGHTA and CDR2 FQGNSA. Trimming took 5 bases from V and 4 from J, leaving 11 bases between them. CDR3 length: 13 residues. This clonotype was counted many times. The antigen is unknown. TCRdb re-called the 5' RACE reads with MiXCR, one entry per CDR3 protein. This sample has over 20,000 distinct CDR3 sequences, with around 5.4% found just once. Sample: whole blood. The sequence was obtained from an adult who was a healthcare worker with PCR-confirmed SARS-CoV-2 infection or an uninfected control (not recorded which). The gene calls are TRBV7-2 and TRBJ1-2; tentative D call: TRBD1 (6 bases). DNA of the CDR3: TGTGCCAGCAGCGTTGAAGGGGGCTATGGCTACACCTTC. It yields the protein CASSVEGGYGYTF.